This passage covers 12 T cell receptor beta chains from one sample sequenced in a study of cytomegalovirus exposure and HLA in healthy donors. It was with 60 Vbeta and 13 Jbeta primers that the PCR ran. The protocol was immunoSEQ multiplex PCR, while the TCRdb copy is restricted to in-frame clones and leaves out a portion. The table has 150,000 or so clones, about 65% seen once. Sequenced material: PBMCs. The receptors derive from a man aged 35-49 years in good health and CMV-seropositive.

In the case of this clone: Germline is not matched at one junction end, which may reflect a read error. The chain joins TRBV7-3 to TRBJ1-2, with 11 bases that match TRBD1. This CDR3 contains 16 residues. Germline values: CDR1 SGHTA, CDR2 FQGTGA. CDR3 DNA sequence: TGCCAAAAATTGTATAGGACAGGGGGCGCAGATGATGGCTACACCTTC. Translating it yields CQKLYRTGGADDGYTF.

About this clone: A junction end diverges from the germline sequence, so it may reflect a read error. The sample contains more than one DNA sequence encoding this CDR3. CDR3 sequence: CASSDDSRPRYTF. The DNA of the CDR3 is TGTGCCAGTAGTGACGACAGTAGGCCCCGCTACACCTTT. This sequence joins TRBV19 and TRBJ1-2; perhaps TRBD1 as D (5 bases). Germline lookup yields CDR1 LNHDA and CDR2 SQIVND (reference sequence). The CDR3 sequence is 13 residues long.

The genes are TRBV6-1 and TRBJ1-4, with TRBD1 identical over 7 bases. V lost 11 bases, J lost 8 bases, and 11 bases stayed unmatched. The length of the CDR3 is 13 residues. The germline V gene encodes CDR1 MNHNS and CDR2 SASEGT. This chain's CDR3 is CAASRQGDEKLFF. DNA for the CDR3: TGTGCCGCGAGCCGACAGGGAGACGAAAAACTGTTTTTT.

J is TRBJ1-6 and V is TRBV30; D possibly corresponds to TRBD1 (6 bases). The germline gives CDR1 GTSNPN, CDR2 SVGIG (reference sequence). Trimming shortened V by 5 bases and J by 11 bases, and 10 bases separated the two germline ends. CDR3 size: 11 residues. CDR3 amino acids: CAWEQGTPLHF. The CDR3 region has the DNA TGTGCCTGGGAACAGGGAACACCCCTCCACTTT.

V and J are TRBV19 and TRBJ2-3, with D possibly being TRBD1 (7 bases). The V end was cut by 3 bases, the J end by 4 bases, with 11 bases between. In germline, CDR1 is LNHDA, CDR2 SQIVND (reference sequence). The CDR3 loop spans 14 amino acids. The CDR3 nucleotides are TGTGCCAGTAGTATTCGGAGGGGGCCAGATACGCAGTATTTT. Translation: CASSIRRGPDTQYF.

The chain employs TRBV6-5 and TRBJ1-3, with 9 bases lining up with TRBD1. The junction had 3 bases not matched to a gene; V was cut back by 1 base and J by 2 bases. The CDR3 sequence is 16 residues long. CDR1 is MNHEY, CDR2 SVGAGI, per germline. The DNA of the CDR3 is TGTGCCAGCAGTTACTTTGGACAGGGGACTGGAAACACCATATATTTT. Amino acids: CASSYFGQGTGNTIYF.

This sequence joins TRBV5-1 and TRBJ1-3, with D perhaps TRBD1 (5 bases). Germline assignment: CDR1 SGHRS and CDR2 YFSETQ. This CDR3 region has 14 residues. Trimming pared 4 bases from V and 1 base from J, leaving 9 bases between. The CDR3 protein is CASSPQVSGNTIYF. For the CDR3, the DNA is TGCGCCAGCAGCCCACAGGTTTCTGGAAACACCATATATTTT.

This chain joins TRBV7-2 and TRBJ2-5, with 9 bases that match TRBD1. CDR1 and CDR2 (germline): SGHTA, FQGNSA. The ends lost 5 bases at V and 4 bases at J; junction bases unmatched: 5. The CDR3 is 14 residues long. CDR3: CASSTGQGAETQYF. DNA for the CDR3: TGTGCCAGCAGCACGGGACAGGGAGCAGAGACCCAGTACTTC.

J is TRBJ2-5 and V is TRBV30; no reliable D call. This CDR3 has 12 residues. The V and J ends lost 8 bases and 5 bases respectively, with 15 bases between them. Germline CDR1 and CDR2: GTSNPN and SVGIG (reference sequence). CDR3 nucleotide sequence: TGTGCCGGTGACACTGATTCGGAGACCCAGTACTTC. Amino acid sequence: CAGDTDSETQYF.

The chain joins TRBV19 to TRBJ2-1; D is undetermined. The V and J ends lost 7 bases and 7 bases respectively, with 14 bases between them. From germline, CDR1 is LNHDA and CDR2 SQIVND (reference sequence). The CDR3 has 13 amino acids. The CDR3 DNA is TGTGCCAGTATTGGGCAACCTGGGAATGAGCAGTTCTTC. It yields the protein CASIGQPGNEQFF.

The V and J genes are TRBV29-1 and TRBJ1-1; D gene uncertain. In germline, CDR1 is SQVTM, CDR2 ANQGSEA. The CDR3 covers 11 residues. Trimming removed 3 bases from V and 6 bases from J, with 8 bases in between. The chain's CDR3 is CSVEQLAEAFF. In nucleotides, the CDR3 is TGCAGCGTTGAGCAGTTGGCTGAAGCTTTCTTT. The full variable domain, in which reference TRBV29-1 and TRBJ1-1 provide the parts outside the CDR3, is SAVISQKPSRDICQRGTSLTIQCQVDSQVTMMFWYRQQPGQSLTLIATANQGSEATYESGFVIDKFPISRPNLTFSTLTVSNMSPEDSSIYLCSVEQLAEAFFGQGTRLTVV.

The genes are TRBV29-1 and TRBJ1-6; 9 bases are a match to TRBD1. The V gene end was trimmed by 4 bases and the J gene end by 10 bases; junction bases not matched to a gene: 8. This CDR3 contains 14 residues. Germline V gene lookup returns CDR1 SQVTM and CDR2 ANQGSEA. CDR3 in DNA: TGCAGCGTTGGGGACAGGGACGTAGGCTCACCCCTCCACTTT. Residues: CSVGDRDVGSPLHF.